These 17 T cell receptor beta chains came from one sample sequenced in a study of blood T cell repertoires in COVID-19. The method was immunoSEQ multiplex PCR; TCRdb's version includes in-frame clones alone and lacks a portion of them. The data show approximately 63,000 clones, about three quarters seen once. The specimen was peripheral blood. Receptors originate from an elderly woman with acute or convalescent COVID-19.

This clone was counted only a few times. The rearrangement links TRBV9 to TRBJ2-7; D might be TRBD2 (6 bases). Germline V gene data show CDR1 as SGDLS and CDR2 as YYNGEE. The CDR3 covers 14 residues. The V end lost 4 bases, the J end lost 1 base, and 12 bases lay between the germline ends. DNA of the CDR3: TGTGCCAGCAGCAAAGGGACTGCTTCCTACGAGCAGTACTTC. Translation gives CASSKGTASYEQYF.

The chain combines TRBV9 with TRBJ2-7; the match to TRBD1 covers 8 bases. The CDR3 is made up of 15 amino acids. Germline V gene sequence: CDR1 SGDLS, CDR2 YYNGEE. The V and J ends lost 5 bases and 6 bases, in that order; junction bases with no gene match: 13. This CDR3 is CASSSIPGGAGEQYF. CDR3 bases: TGTGCCAGCAGTTCCATTCCAGGGGGCGCGGGCGAGCAGTACTTC.

The chain joins TRBV4-3 to TRBJ2-2, with 11 bases matching TRBD2. The germline CDR1 and CDR2 sequences are LGHNA and YSLEER. Germline trimming cut 1 base from V and 7 bases from J; bases unmatched to any gene: 11. The CDR3 contains 18 residues. CDR3 in amino acids: CASSQAAPRLAGIGELFF. The DNA for the CDR3 is TGCGCCAGCAGCCAAGCGGCCCCGAGACTAGCGGGAATCGGGGAGCTGTTTTTT.

This clone has only one observation. The chain combines TRBV7-6 with TRBJ2-7; D remains unclear. CDR1 is SGHVS and CDR2 is FNYEAQ in the germline V gene. V was trimmed by 4 bases and J by 3 bases, leaving 7 bases between them. The CDR3 extends over 12 amino acids. The chain's CDR3 is CASSSVSYEQYF. Here the CDR3 DNA reads TGTGCCAGCAGCTCTGTGAGCTACGAGCAGTACTTC.

The chain carries TRBV19 and TRBJ1-2; D is possibly TRBD1 (6 bases). The length of the CDR3 is 13 residues. Deletions cut 4 bases from V and 7 bases from J, with 13 bases between. Looked up from germline, CDR1 is LNHDA and CDR2 is SQIVND (reference sequence). CDR3 protein: CASSTNDRIGYTF. As DNA, the CDR3 is TGTGCCAGTAGTACTAATGACAGGATTGGCTACACCTTC.

This clone was seen a handful of times. Germline and junction disagree at one end, which may indicate a read error. This rearrangement joins TRBV5-4 to TRBJ2-1, with D maybe TRBD2 (6 bases). The CDR3 loop spans 14 amino acids. The germline gives CDR1 SGHNT, CDR2 YYREEE (reference sequence). The CDR3 loop reads CASRPGLSNNEQFF. In DNA, the CDR3 is TGTGCCAGCAGGCCGGGACTCTCCAACAATGAGCAGTTCTTC.

This clone was observed a handful of times. The V and J genes are TRBV7-9 and TRBJ2-1, with 11 bases matching TRBD2. This CDR3 spans 17 amino acids. V lost 2 bases to trimming and J lost 5 bases; unmatched junction nucleotides: 8. The germline CDR1 and CDR2 sequences are SEHNR and FQNEAQ (reference sequence). CDR3 sequence: CASSLLAGGIIDNEQFF. The CDR3 DNA sequence: TGTGCCAGCAGCTTACTAGCGGGAGGAATAATCGACAATGAGCAGTTCTTC.

This sequence joins TRBV28 and TRBJ1-5; D may be TRBD1 (5 bases). CDR1 and CDR2 (germline): MDHEN, SYDVKM. The V end was cut by 4 bases, the J end by 4 bases, with 11 bases between. The CDR3 totals 14 residues. Here the CDR3 reads CASSSLQENQPQHF. The CDR3 DNA follows: TGTGCCAGCAGTTCCCTACAGGAAAATCAGCCCCAGCATTTT. The full variable domain, completed using reference TRBV28 and TRBJ1-5, is DVKVTQSSRYLVKRTGEKVFLECVQDMDHENMFWYRQDPGLGLRLIYFSYDVKMKEKGDIPEGYSVSREKKERFSLILESASTNQTSMYLCASSSLQENQPQHFGDGTRLSIL.

The V and J genes are TRBV28 and TRBJ1-1; TRBD1 matches at 9 bases. Germline V gives CDR1 MDHEN, CDR2 SYDVKM. The CDR3 loop spans 15 amino acids. With V trimmed by 4 bases and J by 0 bases, 3 bases remained unmatched. The CDR3, as DNA: TGTGCCAGCAGTTCTGGGACAGGGTTGAACACTGAAGCTTTCTTT. It codes for CASSSGTGLNTEAFF.

This clone showed up just once. V and J are TRBV28 and TRBJ1-2, with 10 positions matching TRBD1. Germline V lookup: CDR1 MDHEN, CDR2 SYDVKM. The J segment lost 5 bases and the V segment lost 5 bases, leaving 2 bases of the junction unmatched. The CDR3 totals 13 residues. As DNA, the CDR3 is TGTGCCAGCAGTAGGGACAGGGGATATGGCTACACCTTC. This translates into CASSRDRGYGYTF.

The chain employs TRBV28 and TRBJ2-2, with 8 positions matching TRBD1. The V and J ends lost 6 bases and 6 bases, in that order; junction bases with no gene match: 9. The CDR3 contains 15 residues. Germline CDR1 and CDR2: MDHEN and SYDVKM. CDR3 protein: CASSNGQGSAGELFF. CDR3 bases: TGTGCCAGCAGCAATGGACAGGGAAGTGCCGGGGAGCTGTTTTTT.

The J gene is TRBJ2-7, the V gene TRBV7-3; D is perhaps TRBD2 (5 bases). Trimming took off 3 bases at V and 6 bases at J, with 9 bases between the two ends. CDR3 length equals 12 residues. Germline CDR1 SGHTA, CDR2 FQGTGA. CDR3 in DNA: TGTGCCAGCAGCTTGGAGGCTGGCGAGCAGTACTTC. This encodes CASSLEAGEQYF. Variable domain in full (rest from reference TRBV7-3 and TRBJ2-7): GAGVSQTPSNKVTEKGKYVELRCDPISGHTALYWYRQSLGQGPEFLIYFQGTGAADDSGLPNDRFFAVRPEGSVSTLKIQRTERGDSAVYLCASSLEAGEQYFGPGTRLTVT.

The chain employs TRBV7-2 and TRBJ2-7; 9 positions agree with TRBD1. Germline-derived CDR1 and CDR2 are SGHTA and FQGNSA. This CDR3 is 14 amino acids long. Germline trimming cut 7 bases from V and 2 bases from J; bases unmatched to any gene: 6. The CDR3, as DNA: TGTGCCAGCACCTTGACAGGGGGTACCTACGAGCAGTACTTC. Translated: CASTLTGGTYEQYF.

The chain is built from TRBV29-1 and TRBJ2-7; D not resolved. The V and J ends lost 4 bases and 0 bases respectively, with 10 bases between them. Germline V CDR1 and CDR2: SQVTM, ANQGSEA. The CDR3 sequence is 13 residues long. DNA of the CDR3: TGCAGCGTTGGGAGTGGTGGCTCCTACGAGCAGTACTTC. Amino acid sequence: CSVGSGGSYEQYF.

The chain combines TRBV5-1 with TRBJ2-7, with TRBD1 identical over 11 bases. V trimming: 7 bases; J trimming: 6 bases; junction bases outside the gene matches: 18. The CDR3 runs to 17 residues. Germline CDR1 and CDR2: SGHRS and YFSETQ. The CDR3 region is CASQTGQGVPSRREQYF. DNA for the CDR3: TGCGCCAGCCAAACGGGACAGGGGGTCCCCAGTCGGCGCGAGCAGTACTTC. The full variable domain, completed using reference TRBV5-1 and TRBJ2-7, is KAGVTQTPRYLIKTRGQQVTLSCSPISGHRSVSWYQQTPGQGLQFLFEYFSETQRNKGNFPGRFSGRQFSNSRSEMNVSTLELGDSALYLCASQTGQGVPSRREQYFGPGTRLTVT.

The rearrangement links TRBV30 to TRBJ2-7, with a weak D call TRBD2 (6 bases). The CDR3 length is 13 residues. Germline values: CDR1 GTSNPN, CDR2 SVGIG (reference sequence). Trimming removed 7 bases at V and 2 bases at J, with 15 bases between. As DNA, the CDR3 is TGTGCCTCCACCGGGACTGACCCCTACGAGCAGTACTTC. It yields the protein CASTGTDPYEQYF.

This clone was counted between two and nine times. This chain joins TRBV11-2 and TRBJ1-2; 8 bases are shared with TRBD1. The CDR3 sequence is 15 residues long. Trimming cost V 4 bases and J 5 bases; bases outside gene matches: 9. Germline lookup yields CDR1 SGHAT and CDR2 FQNNGV. CDR3 nucleotide sequence: TGTGCCAGCAGCTCGTCCAGGGGGCCTAGTTATGGCTACACCTTC. This translates into CASSSSRGPSYGYTF.